This TCR beta chain was sequenced for a study of T cells in Graves' hyperthyroidism and ophthalmopathy. Broader study findings: Also found in blood were most expanded thyroid clonotypes above 0.001. Separating ophthalmopathy from stable hyperthyroidism was achieved by a 13 V-J model.

The V segment lost 2 bases and the J segment 6 bases; nucleotides outside the gene matches: 7. Germline V lookup: CDR1 GTSNPN, CDR2 SVGIG (reference sequence). This CDR3 region has 14 residues. Diagnosing involved the use of clinical symptoms, serum thyroxine and TRAb, thyroid ultrasound and orbital computed tomography. This clonotype has a count of ten or more. Its antigen is as yet unknown. TCR beta CDR3 regions were amplified from RNA. The HTBI set primed first-round TCR CDR3 RT-PCR. One entry per CDR3 protein results from TCRdb running MiXCR on the multiplex PCR reads. The sample records over 450,000 distinct CDR3 sequences, 15% to 20% being singletons.

The origin of this receptor is a woman aged 18-29 years with Graves' ophthalmopathy. The chain combines TRBV30 with TRBJ1-1; 9 bases fit TRBD1. Sequenced sample: blood. CDR3 nucleotides: TGTGCCTGGAGTAGGGGACAGGGAAAGCCTGAAGCTTTCTTT. Translating gives CAWSRGQGKPEAFF.